This T cell receptor beta chain is drawn from a study of blood T cell repertoires in COVID-19. In the original analysis: Estimates of nucleated cell counts were drawn from the amplification of reference gene primers. Profiling relied on immunoSEQ multiplex PCR, and the TCRdb table lists in-frame clones only, not all of them. V, J and clone size derive from that table, while D and trimming were established from the DNA sequence. The data contain about 34,000 clones, approximately 93% of them seen just once; the ten biggest clones take up more than 4.5%. V was clipped by 3 bases and J by 6 bases, with 9 bases between them. The V gene's germline CDR1 is LNHDA and CDR2 SQIVND (reference sequence). CDR3 length: 14 amino acids.

This TCR came from a human donor in a cohort sampled during active COVID-19. The sample was peripheral blood. The genes are TRBV19 and TRBJ1-6; weak D call: TRBD1 (5 bases). The CDR3 nucleotides read TGTGCCAGTAGTATTCGGGGGGGTAATTCACCCCTCCACTTT. This encodes CASSIRGGNSPLHF.